The 12 T cell receptor beta chains listed next were all sequenced from one sample in a study of T cell repertoires in cytomegalovirus infection. These receptors have no identified antigens. One entry per CDR3 protein, called by TCRdb with MiXCR from the reads. The sample has about 130,000 distinct CDR3 sequences, around 30% seen once. The specimen was CD8+ T cells from cultured PBMCs, collected from culture after CMV antigen stimulation. The receptors were gathered from a human donor in good health (CMV status not recorded). Some clones in this sample may be carry-over from other donors' samples.

This chain connects TRBV28 to TRBJ2-7; D is possibly TRBD1 or TRBD2 (5 bases each). Germline V lookup: CDR1 MDHEN, CDR2 SYDVKM. The germline V and J ends were trimmed by 6 bases and 6 bases, with 24 bases remaining between them. The CDR3 sequence is 16 residues long. The CDR3 loop reads CASSPRTGTGKVEQYF. The CDR3 coding sequence is TGTGCCAGCAGCCCAAGAACCGGGACGGGGAAGGTCGAGCAGTACTTC.

This clonotype was observed a few times. The chain carries TRBV5-8 and TRBJ1-1; D gene unclear. In germline, CDR1 is SGHTS, CDR2 YDEGEE. V dropped 0 bases and J dropped 8 bases, with 14 bases sitting between them. The CDR3 runs to 14 residues. The CDR3 here is CASSLEFWGQEAFF. The CDR3 DNA reads TGTGCCAGCAGCTTGGAATTTTGGGGTCAAGAAGCTTTCTTT.

This clonotype occurred many times. This chain uses TRBV20-1 with TRBJ2-5, with D maybe TRBD1 (7 bases). The germline CDR1 and CDR2 sequences are DFQATT and SNEGSKA (reference sequence). CDR3 length equals 14 residues. Trimming pared 3 bases from V and 1 base from J, leaving 12 bases between. The CDR3 here is CSAREGAPQETQYF. CDR3 DNA sequence: TGCAGTGCTAGGGAGGGGGCGCCCCAAGAGACCCAGTACTTC.

This clonotype was detected only a few times. The J gene is TRBJ2-1, the V gene TRBV29-1, with 7 bases that match TRBD2. This CDR3 region has 12 residues. The ends lost 1 base at V and 9 bases at J; junction bases unmatched: 3. CDR1 is SQVTM and CDR2 is ANQGSEA in the germline V gene. Here the CDR3 DNA reads TGCAGCGTTGAAGGTGGGGGGGGTGAGCAGTTCTTC. Translated, it gives CSVEGGGGEQFF.

V gene TRBV19 combines with J gene TRBJ2-1; D possibly matches TRBD1 or TRBD2 (6 bases each). Per germline, CDR1 LNHDA and CDR2 SQIVND (reference sequence). The length of the CDR3 is 16 residues. V was shortened by 3 bases and J by 3 bases, with 15 bases between the two germline ends. The CDR3 loop is CASSILGGLVYNEQFF. The CDR3 bases are TGTGCCAGTAGTATTCTAGGGGGGCTGGTCTACAATGAGCAGTTCTTC.

The chain has TRBV6-1 and TRBJ2-7, with TRBD2 matching 8 bases. Germline-derived CDR1 and CDR2 are MNHNS and SASEGT. The V gene end was trimmed by 2 bases and the J gene end by 4 bases; junction bases not matched to a gene: 7. CDR3 length: 15 residues. The CDR3, as DNA: TGTGCCAGCAGTGAAACGGGACTAGAGGGATACGAGCAGTACTTC. Translating it yields CASSETGLEGYEQYF.

The rearrangement links TRBV15 to TRBJ2-3, with 7 bases that match TRBD1. CDR1 is LNHNV and CDR2 is YYDKDF in the germline V gene (reference sequence). The CDR3 extends over 17 amino acids. J was trimmed by 1 base and V by 3 bases; bases with no gene match: 10. This CDR3 is CATSRRGQASGTDTQYF. The CDR3 DNA is TGTGCCACCAGCAGGCGCGGACAGGCCTCTGGCACAGATACGCAGTATTTT. Complete variable domain (other parts from reference TRBV15 and TRBJ2-3): DAMVIQNPRYQVTQFGKPVTLSCSQTLNHNVMYWYQQKSSQAPKLLFHYYDKDFNNEADTPDNFQSRRPNTSFCFLDIRSPGLGDTAMYLCATSRRGQASGTDTQYFGPGTRLTVL.

Many counts were recorded for this clonotype. V and J are TRBV7-8 and TRBJ1-6, with D perhaps matching TRBD1 (6 bases). The V end lost 0 bases, the J end lost 5 bases, and 8 bases lay between the germline ends. The CDR3 length is 15 residues. The germline CDR1 and CDR2 sequences are SGHVS and FQNEAQ. CDR3 amino acids: CASSLARGHNSPLHF. The CDR3 coding sequence is TGTGCCAGCAGCTTAGCCAGGGGCCATAATTCACCCCTCCACTTT.

The V and J genes are TRBV19 and TRBJ2-7; either TRBD1 or TRBD2 may supply D (5 bases each). The germline V gene encodes CDR1 LNHDA and CDR2 SQIVND (reference sequence). V was clipped by 5 bases and J by 0 bases, with 8 bases between them. CDR3 size: 13 residues. CDR3 protein: CASSRDGSYEQYF. Written as DNA, the CDR3 is TGTGCCAGTAGTCGGGACGGCTCCTACGAGCAGTACTTC.

This clonotype was counted only a few times. This rearrangement joins TRBV7-3 to TRBJ2-3; 7 bases match TRBD1. CDR1 is SGHTA, CDR2 FQGTGA, per germline. V shed 2 bases and J 5 bases; nucleotides not matched to a gene: 16. The CDR3 extends over 18 amino acids. CDR3 residues: CASSLSLLTGAGGDTQYF. DNA for the CDR3: TGTGCCAGCAGCTTATCGCTCTTAACAGGGGCGGGTGGAGATACGCAGTATTTT.

This clonotype was observed once. The J gene is TRBJ2-1, the V gene TRBV12-3 or TRBV12-4; 12 bases align to TRBD2. This CDR3 region has 19 residues. J was trimmed by 0 bases and V by 5 bases; bases with no gene match: 11. DNA for the CDR3: TGTGCCAGCAGTACTCTGACTAGCGGGGGTTTAAGCTCCTACAATGAGCAGTTCTTC. Protein sequence: CASSTLTSGGLSSYNEQFF.

The V and J genes are TRBV7-9 and TRBJ2-1; D is possibly TRBD1 or TRBD2 (5 bases each). With 5 bases removed from V and 7 bases from J, the gap between germline ends came to 9 bases. Germline V gene lookup returns CDR1 SEHNR and CDR2 FQNEAQ (reference sequence). The CDR3 sequence is 12 residues long. CDR3 protein: CASSPGANEQFF. CDR3 nucleotide sequence: TGTGCCAGCAGCCCCGGGGCAAATGAGCAGTTCTTC.